This T cell receptor beta chain stems from a study of T cells in Graves' hyperthyroidism and ophthalmopathy. For the study at large: Peripheral blood collection took place at initial diagnosis, before any treatment. Study-wide results and limits: The authors' 13 V-J model separated ophthalmopathy from stable hyperthyroidism.

Germline CDR1 reads SGHRS; CDR2 reads YFSETQ. The V gene end was trimmed by 2 bases and the J gene end by 6 bases; junction bases not matched to a gene: 7. The CDR3 contains 14 residues. RNA transcripts provided the source from which TCR beta CDR3 regions were amplified. The HTBI primer set was used in a first-round RT-PCR of the TCR CDR3. MiXCR, run by TCRdb on the multiplex PCR reads, gives a single entry per CDR3 protein. Among approximately 380,000 distinct CDR3 sequences, approximately 17% were seen once, and the ten largest hold around 40%. In its sample, this clonotype was seen many times. The antigen remains undetermined.

V gene TRBV5-1 combines with J gene TRBJ1-2, with 7 bases aligning to TRBD1. This TCR derives from a man aged 18 to 29 with Graves' ophthalmopathy. The sequenced sample was blood. The CDR3 here is CASSFIATGDGYTF. The CDR3 DNA follows: TGCGCCAGCAGCTTCATCGCAACAGGGGATGGCTACACCTTC.